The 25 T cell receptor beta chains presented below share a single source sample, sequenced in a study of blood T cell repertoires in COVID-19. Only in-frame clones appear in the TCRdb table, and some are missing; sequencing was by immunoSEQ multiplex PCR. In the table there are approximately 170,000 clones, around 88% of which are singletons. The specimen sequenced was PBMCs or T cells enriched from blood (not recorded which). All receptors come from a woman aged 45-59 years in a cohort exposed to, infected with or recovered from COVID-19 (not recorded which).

Here the CDR3 reads CASGDSIDRYF. CDR3 DNA: TGCGCCAGCGGGGACAGTATTGATAGGTATTTT. The chain uses TRBV5-1 and TRBJ2-3; 7 bases line up with TRBD1. The CDR3 totals 11 residues. With V trimmed by 7 bases and J by 14 bases, 10 bases remained unmatched. Germline V lookup: CDR1 SGHRS, CDR2 YFSETQ.

The DNA for the CDR3 is TGCAGCGTTGGAGGGGGACAGGGAAGCAATCAGCCCCAGCATTTT. It translates to CSVGGGQGSNQPQHF. The rearrangement links TRBV29-1 to TRBJ1-5; 9 positions agree with TRBD1. The V segment lost 4 bases and the J segment 1 base; nucleotides outside the gene matches: 5. CDR1 SQVTM and CDR2 ANQGSEA come from the germline V gene. The length of the CDR3 is 15 residues.

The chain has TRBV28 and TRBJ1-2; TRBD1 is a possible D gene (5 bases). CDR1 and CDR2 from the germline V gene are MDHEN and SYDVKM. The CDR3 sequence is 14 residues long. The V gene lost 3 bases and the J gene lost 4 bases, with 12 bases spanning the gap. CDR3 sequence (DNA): TGTGCCAGCAGTTTCACCCAGGGCGGCTATGGCTACACCTTC. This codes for CASSFTQGGYGYTF.

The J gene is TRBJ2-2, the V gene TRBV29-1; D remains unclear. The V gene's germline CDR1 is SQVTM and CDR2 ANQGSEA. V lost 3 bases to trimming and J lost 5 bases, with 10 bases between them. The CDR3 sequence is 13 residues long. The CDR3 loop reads CSVDRGGTGELFF. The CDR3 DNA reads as TGCAGCGTTGATAGAGGCGGAACCGGGGAGCTGTTTTTT.

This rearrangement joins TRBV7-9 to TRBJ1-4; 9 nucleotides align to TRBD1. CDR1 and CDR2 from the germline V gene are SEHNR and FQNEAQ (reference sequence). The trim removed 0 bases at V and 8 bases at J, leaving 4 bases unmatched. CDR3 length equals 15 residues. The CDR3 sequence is CASSLADRGGEKLFF. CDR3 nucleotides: TGTGCCAGCAGCTTAGCGGACAGGGGCGGAGAAAAACTGTTTTTT.

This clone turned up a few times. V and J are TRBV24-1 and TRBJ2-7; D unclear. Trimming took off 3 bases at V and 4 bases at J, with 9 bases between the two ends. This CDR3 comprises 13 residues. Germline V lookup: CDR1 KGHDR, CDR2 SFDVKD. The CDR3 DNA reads TGTGCCACCAGTGATCCTCGGAGTTACGAGCAGTACTTC. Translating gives CATSDPRSYEQYF.

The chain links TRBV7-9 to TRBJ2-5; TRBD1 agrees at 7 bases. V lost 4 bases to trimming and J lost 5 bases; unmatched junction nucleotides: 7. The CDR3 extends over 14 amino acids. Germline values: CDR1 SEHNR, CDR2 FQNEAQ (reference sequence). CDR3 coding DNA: TGTGCCAGCAGCTCTTCGACAGGGTTGGAGACCCAGTACTTC. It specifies CASSSSTGLETQYF.

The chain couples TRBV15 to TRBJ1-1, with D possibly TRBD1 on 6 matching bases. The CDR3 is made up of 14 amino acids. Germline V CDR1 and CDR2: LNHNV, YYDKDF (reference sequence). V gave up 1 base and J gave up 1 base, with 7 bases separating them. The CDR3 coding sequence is TGTGCCACCAGCAGAGTGACAGGGAACACTGAAGCTTTCTTT. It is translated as CATSRVTGNTEAFF.

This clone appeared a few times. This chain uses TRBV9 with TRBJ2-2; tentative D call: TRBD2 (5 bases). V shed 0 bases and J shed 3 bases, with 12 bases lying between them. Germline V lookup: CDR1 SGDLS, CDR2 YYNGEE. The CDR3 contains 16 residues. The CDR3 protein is CASSVVHSADTGELFF. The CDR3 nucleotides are TGTGCCAGCAGCGTAGTTCATAGCGCCGACACCGGGGAGCTGTTTTTT.

CDR3 sequence: CASRGREAGDTQYF. CDR3 nucleotides: TGTGCCAGCAGGGGGCGGGAGGCTGGAGATACGCAGTATTTT. The V call is TRBV27, the J call TRBJ2-3, with TRBD2 matching 8 bases. The junction had 7 bases not matched to a gene; V was cut back by 6 bases and J by 5 bases. CDR3 length: 14 amino acids. Germline V gene lookup returns CDR1 MNHEY and CDR2 SMNVEV (reference sequence).

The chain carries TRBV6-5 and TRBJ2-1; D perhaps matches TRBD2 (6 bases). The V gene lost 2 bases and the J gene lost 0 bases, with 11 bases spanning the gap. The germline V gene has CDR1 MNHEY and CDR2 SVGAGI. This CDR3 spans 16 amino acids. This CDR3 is CASSYGGISSYNEQFF. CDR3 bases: TGTGCCAGCAGTTACGGCGGGATCAGCTCCTACAATGAGCAGTTCTTC.

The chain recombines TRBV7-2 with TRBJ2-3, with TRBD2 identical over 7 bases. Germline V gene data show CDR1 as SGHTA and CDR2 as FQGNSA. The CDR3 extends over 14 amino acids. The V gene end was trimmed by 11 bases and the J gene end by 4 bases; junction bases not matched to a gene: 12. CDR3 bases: TGTGCCTCGCAGGATAGCGGGTTGTCAGATACGCAGTATTTT. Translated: CASQDSGLSDTQYF. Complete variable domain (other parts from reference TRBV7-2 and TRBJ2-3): GAGVSQSPSNKVTEKGKDVELRCDPISGHTALYWYRQSLGQGLEFLIYFQGNSAPDKSGLPSDRFSAERTGGSVSTLTIQRTQQEDSAVYLCASQDSGLSDTQYFGPGTRLTVL.

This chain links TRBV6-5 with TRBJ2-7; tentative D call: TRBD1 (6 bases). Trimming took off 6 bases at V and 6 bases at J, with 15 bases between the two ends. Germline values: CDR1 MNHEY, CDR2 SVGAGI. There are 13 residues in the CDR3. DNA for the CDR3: TGTGCCAGCAGACTAACGACAGGCCGCGAGCAGTACTTC. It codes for CASRLTTGREQYF.

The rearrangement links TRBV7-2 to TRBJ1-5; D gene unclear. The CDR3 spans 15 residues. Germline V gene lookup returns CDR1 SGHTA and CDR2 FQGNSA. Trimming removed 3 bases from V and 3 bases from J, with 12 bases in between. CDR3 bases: TGTGCCAGCAGCTTCTCCGAGGATAACAATCAGCCCCAGCATTTT. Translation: CASSFSEDNNQPQHF.

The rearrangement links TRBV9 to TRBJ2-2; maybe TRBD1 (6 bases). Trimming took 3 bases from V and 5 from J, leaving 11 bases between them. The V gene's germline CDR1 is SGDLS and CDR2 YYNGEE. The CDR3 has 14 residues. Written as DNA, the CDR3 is TGTGCCAGCAGCGGGACAGTTTATACCGGGGAGCTGTTTTTT. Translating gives CASSGTVYTGELFF.

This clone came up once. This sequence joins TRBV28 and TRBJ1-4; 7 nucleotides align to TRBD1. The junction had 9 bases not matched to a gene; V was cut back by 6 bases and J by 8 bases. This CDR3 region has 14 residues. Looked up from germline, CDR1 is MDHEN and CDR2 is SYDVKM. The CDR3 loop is CASRGGGVSEKLFF. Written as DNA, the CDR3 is TGTGCCAGCAGAGGGGGCGGGGTATCCGAAAAACTGTTTTTT.

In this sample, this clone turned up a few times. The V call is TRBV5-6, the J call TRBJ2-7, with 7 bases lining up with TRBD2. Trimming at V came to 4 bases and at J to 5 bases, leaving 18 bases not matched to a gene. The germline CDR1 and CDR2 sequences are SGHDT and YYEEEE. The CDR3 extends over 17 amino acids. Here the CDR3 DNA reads TGTGCCAGCAGCCCCGGGAGGCGGGGCCGGGAGCTCCACGAGCAGTACTTC. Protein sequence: CASSPGRRGRELHEQYF. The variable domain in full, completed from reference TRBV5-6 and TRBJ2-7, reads DAGVTQSPTHLIKTRGQQVTLRCSPKSGHDTVSWYQQALGQGPQFIFQYYEEEERQRGNFPDRFSGHQFPNYSSELNVNALLLGDSALYLCASSPGRRGRELHEQYFGPGTRLTVT.

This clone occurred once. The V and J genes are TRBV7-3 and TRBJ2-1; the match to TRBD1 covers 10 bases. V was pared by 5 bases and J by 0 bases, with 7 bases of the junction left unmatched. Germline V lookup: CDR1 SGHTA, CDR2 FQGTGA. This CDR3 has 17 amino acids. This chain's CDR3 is CASSGRTGGTSYNEQFF. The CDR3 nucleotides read TGTGCCAGCAGCGGAAGGACAGGGGGGACCTCCTACAATGAGCAGTTCTTC.

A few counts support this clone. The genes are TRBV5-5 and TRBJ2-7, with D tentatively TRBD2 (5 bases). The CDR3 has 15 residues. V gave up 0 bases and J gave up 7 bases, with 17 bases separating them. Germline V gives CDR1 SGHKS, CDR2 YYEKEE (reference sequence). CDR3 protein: CASSLDWSPTGEQYF. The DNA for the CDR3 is TGTGCCAGCAGCTTGGACTGGAGTCCAACGGGGGAGCAGTACTTC.

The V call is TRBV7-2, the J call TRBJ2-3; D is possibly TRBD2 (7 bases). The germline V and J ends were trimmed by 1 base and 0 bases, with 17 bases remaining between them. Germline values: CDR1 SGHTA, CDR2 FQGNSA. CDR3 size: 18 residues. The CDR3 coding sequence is TGTGCCAGCAGCTTAGGAGATTGGGGGGGCCTGAGCACAGATACGCAGTATTTT. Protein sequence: CASSLGDWGGLSTDTQYF.

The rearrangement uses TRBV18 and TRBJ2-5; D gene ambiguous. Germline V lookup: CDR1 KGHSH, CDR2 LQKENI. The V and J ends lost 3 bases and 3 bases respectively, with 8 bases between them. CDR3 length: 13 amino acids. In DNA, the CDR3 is TGTGCCAGCTCACCGCCAGTAAAAGAGACCCAGTACTTC. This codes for CASSPPVKETQYF. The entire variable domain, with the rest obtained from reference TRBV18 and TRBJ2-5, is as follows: NAGVMQNPRHLVRRRGQEARLRCSPMKGHSHVYWYRQLPEEGLKFMVYLQKENIIDESGMPKERFSAEFPKEGPSILRIQQVVRGDSAAYFCASSPPVKETQYFGPGTRLLVL.

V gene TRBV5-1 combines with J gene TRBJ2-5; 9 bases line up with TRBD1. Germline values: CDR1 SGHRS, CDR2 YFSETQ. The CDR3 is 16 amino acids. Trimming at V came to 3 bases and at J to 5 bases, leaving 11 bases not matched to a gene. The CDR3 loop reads CASSSGTGPSPETQYF. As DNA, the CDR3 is TGCGCCAGCAGCTCTGGGACAGGGCCATCCCCCGAGACCCAGTACTTC.

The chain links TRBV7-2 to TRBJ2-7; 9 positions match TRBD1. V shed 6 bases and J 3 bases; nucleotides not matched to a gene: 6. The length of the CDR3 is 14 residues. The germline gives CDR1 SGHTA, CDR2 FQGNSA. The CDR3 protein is CASRGPGQGYEQYF. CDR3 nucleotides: TGTGCCAGCAGGGGACCGGGACAGGGCTACGAGCAGTACTTC.

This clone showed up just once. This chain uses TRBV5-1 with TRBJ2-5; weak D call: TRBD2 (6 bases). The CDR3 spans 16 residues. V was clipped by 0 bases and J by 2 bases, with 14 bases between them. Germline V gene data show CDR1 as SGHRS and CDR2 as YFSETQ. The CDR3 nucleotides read TGCGCCAGCAGCTTGGTAGTAGCGGAGGGACAAGAGACCCAGTACTTC. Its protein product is CASSLVVAEGQETQYF.

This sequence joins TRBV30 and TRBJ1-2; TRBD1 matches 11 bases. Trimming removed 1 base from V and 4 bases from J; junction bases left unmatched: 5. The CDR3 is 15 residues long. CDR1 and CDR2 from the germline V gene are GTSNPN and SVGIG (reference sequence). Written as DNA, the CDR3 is TGTGCCTGGAGTGCCCTGGGACAGGGGGGCTATGGCTACACCTTC. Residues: CAWSALGQGGYGYTF. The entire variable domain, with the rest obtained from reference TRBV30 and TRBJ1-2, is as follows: SQTIHQWPATLVQPVGSPLSLECTVEGTSNPNLYWYRQAAGRGLQLLFYSVGIGQISSEVPQNLSASRPQDRQFILSSKKLLLSDSGFYLCAWSALGQGGYGYTFGSGTRLTVV.